The 3 T cell receptor beta chains given below trace back to one sample, sequenced in a study of blood T cell repertoires in COVID-19. Some clones are missing from TCRdb's copy, which holds only in-frame ones; the method was immunoSEQ multiplex PCR. Of about 150,000 clones in the sample, 80% to 90% were seen once. The specimen was peripheral blood. The receptors stem from a man in his sixties or seventies with acute or convalescent COVID-19.

The chain recombines TRBV4-1 with TRBJ1-3; tentatively, D is TRBD1 (6 bases). V gave up 4 bases and J gave up 0 bases, with 10 bases separating them. The germline V gene has CDR1 MGHRA and CDR2 YSYEKL. The CDR3 extends over 15 amino acids. In nucleotides, the CDR3 is TGCGCCAGCAGCCTTGGACAGCCCTCTGGAAACACCATATATTTT. It codes for CASSLGQPSGNTIYF.

The chain carries TRBV4-3 and TRBJ2-3; D is possibly TRBD1 (5 bases). Germline V gene data show CDR1 as LGHNA and CDR2 as YSLEER. The CDR3 contains 16 residues. Trimming cost V 0 bases and J 1 base, with 11 bases left between them. The CDR3 loop is CASSQDLRGGTDTQYF. The CDR3 DNA follows: TGCGCCAGCAGCCAAGATCTAAGGGGTGGCACAGATACGCAGTATTTT.

This chain connects TRBV5-1 to TRBJ2-1; D unresolved. The germline V gene encodes CDR1 SGHRS and CDR2 YFSETQ. This CDR3 has 14 amino acids. V was trimmed by 4 bases and J by 0 bases, leaving 8 bases between them. CDR3 in DNA: TGCGCCAGCAGCGACGGAGTCTCCTACAATGAGCAGTTCTTC. It encodes CASSDGVSYNEQFF.